Each of the 17 T cell receptor beta chains below was sequenced from the same sample in a study of T cells in Graves' hyperthyroidism and ophthalmopathy. RNA transcripts served as the template for amplifying TCR beta CDR3 regions. The HTBI primer set drove a first-round RT-PCR of the TCR CDR3. Using its own MiXCR run on the multiplex PCR reads, TCRdb lists one record per CDR3 protein. The table lists approximately 590,000 distinct CDR3 sequences, 15% to 18% of them singletons. Sequenced: blood. These receptors all stem from a woman under 40 with Graves' hyperthyroidism.

This clonotype showed up many times. The chain joins TRBV20-1 to TRBJ2-5; 10 bases map to TRBD2. The CDR3 sequence is 15 residues long. Trimming removed 0 bases from V and 5 bases from J; junction bases left unmatched: 6. Germline assignment: CDR1 DFQATT and CDR2 SNEGSKA (reference sequence). CDR3 in DNA: TGCAGTGCTAGAGATCTAGCGGGAGCTGGTGAGACCCAGTACTTC. Its translation is CSARDLAGAGETQYF.

This clonotype was seen ten or more times. The chain carries TRBV28 and TRBJ2-5; D possibly matches TRBD1 or TRBD2 (5 bases each). V shed 5 bases and J shed 2 bases, with 18 bases lying between them. The CDR3 is 16 amino acids. The germline V gene encodes CDR1 MDHEN and CDR2 SYDVKM. The CDR3 DNA sequence: TGTGCCAGCAGTCCGCCGATTGGGACCAGACAAGAGACCCAGTACTTC. This gives the protein CASSPPIGTRQETQYF.

This clonotype came up a few times. V gene TRBV2 combines with J gene TRBJ2-6, with D perhaps TRBD1 (5 bases). Germline V gives CDR1 SNHLY, CDR2 FYNNEI. This CDR3 has 14 amino acids. Trimming stripped 6 bases from V and 2 bases from J, with 8 bases between. CDR3 residues: CASRRGAGANVLTF. The CDR3 coding sequence is TGTGCCAGCAGAAGGGGTGCTGGGGCCAACGTCCTGACTTTC.

This clonotype was seen repeatedly, ten times or more. The rearrangement joins TRBV28 to TRBJ2-5; D uncertain. Germline V CDR1 and CDR2: MDHEN, SYDVKM. The CDR3 contains 15 residues. V lost 4 bases and J 1 base, leaving 13 bases between the germline ends. CDR3 DNA sequence: TGTGCCAGCAGTTCCCCCCAGGCTCCCCAAGAGACCCAGTACTTC. Translation: CASSSPQAPQETQYF. The whole variable domain, remainder taken from reference TRBV28 and TRBJ2-5, is DVKVTQSSRYLVKRTGEKVFLECVQDMDHENMFWYRQDPGLGLRLIYFSYDVKMKEKGDIPEGYSVSREKKERFSLILESASTNQTSMYLCASSSPQAPQETQYFGPGTRLLVL.

The CDR3 reads CASSNDLNEQFF. CDR3 sequence (DNA): TGTGCCAGCTCAAACGACCTCAATGAGCAGTTCTTC. The J gene is TRBJ2-1, the V gene TRBV18, with unresolved D. V lost 5 bases to trimming and J lost 6 bases, with 8 bases between them. The CDR3 totals 12 residues. In germline, CDR1 is KGHSH, CDR2 LQKENI.

This clonotype was picked up a small number of times. J is TRBJ2-7 and V is TRBV15; D gene unclear. The CDR3 extends over 14 amino acids. The ends were cut back, 3 bases at V and 3 bases at J, with 12 bases in the middle. CDR1 and CDR2 (germline): LNHNV, YYDKDF (reference sequence). This chain's CDR3 is CATSSIPLDYEQYF. Written as DNA, the CDR3 is TGTGCCACCAGCAGTATACCCCTCGACTACGAGCAGTACTTC.

The chain is built from TRBV18 and TRBJ1-1, with 8 bases aligning to TRBD1. CDR1 and CDR2 from the germline V gene are KGHSH and LQKENI. The V and J ends lost 3 bases and 10 bases, in that order; junction bases with no gene match: 7. The CDR3 sequence is 13 residues long. The CDR3 region is CASSPETGERAFF. The CDR3 nucleotides read TGTGCCAGCTCACCGGAGACAGGGGAGCGAGCTTTCTTT.

The chain has TRBV9 and TRBJ2-3; 9 bases line up with TRBD2. CDR1 and CDR2 (germline): SGDLS, YYNGEE. Unmatched junction bases numbered 5, after V lost 3 bases and J lost 0 bases. This CDR3 comprises 16 residues. The CDR3 nucleotides are TGTGCCAGCAGCGCAGCTAGCGGGGCTAGCACAGATACGCAGTATTTT. Translating gives CASSAASGASTDTQYF. The full variable domain, completed using reference TRBV9 and TRBJ2-3, is DSGVTQTPKHLITATGQRVTLRCSPRSGDLSVYWYQQSLDQGLQFLIQYYNGEERAKGNILERFSAQQFPDLHSELNLSSLELGDSALYFCASSAASGASTDTQYFGPGTRLTVL.

This clonotype was seen a few times. V usage is TRBV20-1 and J usage is TRBJ2-7; the match to TRBD2 covers 10 bases. Looked up from germline, CDR1 is DFQATT and CDR2 is SNEGSKA (reference sequence). This CDR3 has 14 residues. V was pared by 0 bases and J by 9 bases, with 8 bases of the junction left unmatched. The chain's CDR3 is CSARDVAGGSRQYF. CDR3 nucleotide sequence: TGCAGTGCTAGAGATGTAGCGGGAGGCAGTCGGCAGTACTTC.

In this sample, this clonotype turned up many times. The J gene is TRBJ1-1, the V gene TRBV18; D is uncertain. CDR3 length equals 15 residues. Germline assignment: CDR1 KGHSH and CDR2 LQKENI. V lost 4 bases and J 1 base, leaving 13 bases between the germline ends. The chain's CDR3 is CASSRAQAKNTEAFF. The CDR3 region has the DNA TGTGCCAGCTCACGTGCCCAGGCTAAGAACACTGAAGCTTTCTTT.

This clonotype was counted a few times. The chain employs TRBV5-1 and TRBJ2-2; perhaps TRBD1 as D (6 bases). Germline V gene sequence: CDR1 SGHRS, CDR2 YFSETQ. Trimming removed 0 bases from V and 4 bases from J, with 10 bases in between. The CDR3 length is 15 residues. This CDR3 reads CASSLVGAVTGELFF. DNA for the CDR3: TGCGCCAGCAGCTTGGTGGGGGCGGTCACCGGGGAGCTGTTTTTT.

This clonotype was seen repeatedly, ten times or more. The chain is built from TRBV5-5 and TRBJ2-7; 7 positions agree with TRBD1. CDR1 is SGHKS, CDR2 YYEKEE, per germline (reference sequence). The CDR3 loop spans 14 amino acids. J lost 3 bases, V lost 4 bases, and 7 bases had no gene match. The CDR3 bases are TGTGCCAGCAGCATCCGGGACAGCTACTACGAGCAGTACTTC. Amino acids: CASSIRDSYYEQYF.

The chain joins TRBV5-1 to TRBJ1-1; tentative D call: TRBD1 (5 bases). Per germline, CDR1 SGHRS and CDR2 YFSETQ. This CDR3 contains 15 residues. V was pared by 2 bases and J by 1 base, with 12 bases between. The CDR3 region is CASSFRGAGNTEAFF. The CDR3 DNA reads TGCGCCAGCAGCTTTAGAGGGGCCGGGAACACTGAAGCTTTCTTT.

The table lists this clonotype with many counts. The rearrangement uses TRBV2 and TRBJ2-3; D remains ambiguous. V was cut by 2 bases and J by 5 bases, with 5 bases left in between. Germline-derived CDR1 and CDR2 are SNHLY and FYNNEI. This CDR3 is built from 12 residues. The CDR3 region is CASSETKDTQYF. Here the CDR3 DNA reads TGTGCCAGCAGTGAAACCAAAGATACGCAGTATTTT.

In nucleotides, the CDR3 is TGTGCCAGCAGCCAAAGGACAGGGGGGGACTTCTACGAGCAGTACTTC. It specifies CASSQRTGGDFYEQYF. The chain carries TRBV4-2 and TRBJ2-7; 10 nucleotides line up with TRBD1. Germline trimming cut 2 bases from V and 3 bases from J; bases unmatched to any gene: 7. The CDR3 spans 16 residues. Germline V lookup: CDR1 LGHNA, CDR2 YNFKEQ.

This clonotype was seen ten or more times. The J gene is TRBJ1-1, the V gene TRBV9; no definite D call. The V gene's germline CDR1 is SGDLS and CDR2 YYNGEE. The V gene lost 4 bases and the J gene lost 1 base, with 11 bases spanning the gap. This CDR3 has 14 residues. The CDR3 spells CASSNRLKNTEAFF. The CDR3 nucleotides are TGTGCCAGCAGCAATCGACTCAAGAACACTGAAGCTTTCTTT. Full variable domain (missing parts from reference TRBV9 and TRBJ1-1): DSGVTQTPKHLITATGQRVTLRCSPRSGDLSVYWYQQSLDQGLQFLIQYYNGEERAKGNILERFSAQQFPDLHSELNLSSLELGDSALYFCASSNRLKNTEAFFGQGTRLTVV.

This chain connects TRBV19 to TRBJ2-4, with TRBD2 matching 7 bases. CDR3 length: 18 amino acids. Looked up from germline, CDR1 is LNHDA and CDR2 is SQIVND (reference sequence). Trimming at V came to 5 bases and at J to 2 bases, leaving 15 bases not matched to a gene. CDR3 DNA: TGTGCCAGTAGTCCGGGGGGAACCCAGCTGGCTACCAAAAACATTCAGTACTTC. It codes for CASSPGGTQLATKNIQYF.